Listed below are T cell receptor beta chains from one sample, sequenced in a study of PD-1 blockade in classical Hodgkin lymphoma. Produced via immunoSEQ multiplex PCR; TCRdb's table is partial and in-frame only. In the table there are more than 50,000 clones, about two thirds of which are singletons. Sequences were derived from peripheral blood mononuclear cells (PBMCs), sampled before the second cycle of nivolumab. The receptors here all came from a human donor with classical Hodgkin lymphoma. The CDR3 runs from the conserved cysteine through the conserved F or W. A D gene is named only where the DNA matches it firmly. For some rows the clone size is stated as once, few or many, or as a class when expanded; others skip it.

clone_size: medium-sized; j_call: TRBJ1-4; d_call: TRBD1; v_call: TRBV4-1; cdr3_nt: TGCGCCAGCAGCCAGAGGGAGAGCAGGGGGGACAATGAAAAACTGTTTTTT; cdr3_aa: CASSQRESRGDNEKLFF
clone_size: NA; j_call: TRBJ2-1; d_call: NA; v_call: TRBV6-5; cdr3_nt: TGTGCCAGCAGAGCAGAGAGCTCCTACAATGAGCAGTTCTTC; cdr3_aa: CASRAESSYNEQFF
clone_size: NA; j_call: TRBJ2-3; d_call: TRBD2; v_call: TRBV13; cdr3_nt: TGTGCCAGCAGCTTAATAGCGGGGGCAATCACAGATACGCAGTATTTT; cdr3_aa: CASSLIAGAITDTQYF
clone_size: NA; j_call: TRBJ1-2; d_call: NA; v_call: TRBV6-5; cdr3_nt: TGTGCCAGCAGTTACAAGGCGACAGCTAACTATGGCTACACCTTC; cdr3_aa: CASSYKATANYGYTF
clone_size: NA; j_call: TRBJ1-1; d_call: NA; v_call: TRBV11-3; cdr3_nt: TGTGCCAGCAGCCGGTCATTGGGGTACGGTGAAGCTTTCTTT; cdr3_aa: CASSRSLGYGEAFF
clone_size: NA; j_call: TRBJ1-1; d_call: NA; v_call: TRBV11-3; cdr3_nt: TGTGCCAGCAGCCCAAGTTCCAATACTGAAGCTTTCTTT; cdr3_aa: CASSPSSNTEAFF
clone_size: NA; j_call: TRBJ2-1; d_call: NA; v_call: TRBV4-1; cdr3_nt: TGCGCCAGCAGCCAAGTTGAGAATGAGCAGTTCTTC; cdr3_aa: CASSQVENEQFF
clone_size: NA; j_call: TRBJ2-1; d_call: TRBD2; v_call: TRBV28; cdr3_nt: TGTGCCAGCAGTCCCCCACTAGCGGGCCGCCTAGTCGATGAGCAGTTCTTC; cdr3_aa: CASSPPLAGRLVDEQFF
clone_size: NA; j_call: TRBJ2-5; d_call: TRBD2; v_call: TRBV6-6; cdr3_nt: TGTGCCAGCAGCCCCGGACTAGCCGAACTCCAAGAGACCCAGTACTTC; cdr3_aa: CASSPGLAELQETQYF
clone_size: NA; j_call: TRBJ1-4; d_call: NA; v_call: TRBV7-9; cdr3_nt: TGTGCCAGCAGCTCCCCAGGGGCGGGTGAAAAACTGTTTTTT; cdr3_aa: CASSSPGAGEKLFF
clone_size: few; j_call: TRBJ2-1; d_call: NA; v_call: TRBV11-2; cdr3_nt: TGTGCCAGCAGCTTAAAGGTTGAGCAGTTCTTC; cdr3_aa: CASSLKVEQFF
clone_size: NA; j_call: TRBJ1-2; d_call: NA; v_call: TRBV5-6; cdr3_nt: TGTGCCAGCAGTTCGACAGGTCTTTTAGGCTACACCTTC; cdr3_aa: CASSSTGLLGYTF
clone_size: NA; j_call: TRBJ1-2; d_call: TRBD1; v_call: TRBV25-1; cdr3_nt: TGTGCCAGCAGTGAAAGGGCTCAGGGGGCAGGAGGCTACACCTTC; cdr3_aa: CASSERAQGAGGYTF
clone_size: few; j_call: TRBJ2-7; d_call: NA; v_call: TRBV5-8; cdr3_nt: TGTGCCAGCAGCTTGCAAAGGGGGGACTCCTACGAGCAGTACTTC; cdr3_aa: CASSLQRGDSYEQYF
clone_size: NA; j_call: TRBJ1-5; d_call: NA; v_call: TRBV30; cdr3_nt: TGTGCCTGGAGTGTACTAGAGAATCAGCCCCAGCATTTT; cdr3_aa: CAWSVLENQPQHF
clone_size: NA; j_call: TRBJ1-3; d_call: NA; v_call: TRBV27; cdr3_nt: TGTGCCGGCAGACCCAACTCGGGAAACACCATATATTTT; cdr3_aa: CAGRPNSGNTIYF
clone_size: NA; j_call: TRBJ2-3; d_call: TRBD1; v_call: TRBV7-9; cdr3_nt: TGTGCCAGCTGGTCGACAGGGGGCACAGATACGCAGTATTTT; cdr3_aa: CASWSTGGTDTQYF
clone_size: NA; j_call: TRBJ1-5; d_call: TRBD1; v_call: TRBV7-8; cdr3_nt: TGTGCCAGCAGCTTTGGGACAGGAGATCAGCCCCAGCATTTT; cdr3_aa: CASSFGTGDQPQHF
clone_size: NA; j_call: TRBJ2-7; d_call: NA; v_call: TRBV7-3; cdr3_nt: TGTGCCAGCAGCTCCCACCGGACCACCTTCTTGTGGGAGCAGTACTTC; cdr3_aa: CASSSHRTTFLWEQYF
clone_size: few; j_call: TRBJ2-5; d_call: NA; v_call: TRBV5-7; cdr3_nt: TGTGCCAGCAGCGCTACAGAGCAAGAGACCCAGTACTTC; cdr3_aa: CASSATEQETQYF
clone_size: NA; j_call: TRBJ2-5; d_call: NA; v_call: TRBV27; cdr3_nt: TGTGCCAGCAGTTTCCGTTACCGAGAGACCCAGTACTTC; cdr3_aa: CASSFRYRETQYF
clone_size: once; j_call: TRBJ1-6; d_call: NA; v_call: TRBV28; cdr3_nt: TGTGCCAGCAGTTTATCTGGGGGGCTCGAGATCGGCCTCCACTTT; cdr3_aa: CASSLSGGLEIGLHF
clone_size: NA; j_call: TRBJ1-2; d_call: NA; v_call: TRBV18; cdr3_nt: TGTGCCAGCTCACCAGGGAGTAACTATGGCTACACCTTC; cdr3_aa: CASSPGSNYGYTF
clone_size: NA; j_call: TRBJ1-1; d_call: NA; v_call: TRBV6-6; cdr3_nt: TGTGCCAGCAGTTCGACAGGGAACACTGAAGCTTTCTTT; cdr3_aa: CASSSTGNTEAFF
clone_size: NA; j_call: TRBJ2-7; d_call: TRBD1; v_call: TRBV4-2; cdr3_nt: TGTGCCAGCAGACCGGACAGGGGGACCTACGAGCAGTACTTC; cdr3_aa: CASRPDRGTYEQYF